The 14 T cell receptor beta chains below all came from one sample that was sequenced in a study of CD8 T cells in Susac syndrome. Random hexamers served to reverse transcribe about 0.45 to 1 ug RNA. TCRdb re-called the immunoSEQ multiplex PCR reads with MiXCR, one entry per CDR3 protein. The sample gives approximately 280,000 distinct CDR3 sequences, about 88% of which show up once; 0.095% to 0.14% is in the top ten. Specimen: CD8+ T cells from PBMCs. These receptors all stem from a human donor with multiple sclerosis.

The CDR3 loop reads CAISDPAPSGISYEQYF. The DNA for the CDR3 is TGTGCCATCAGTGATCCCGCGCCAAGCGGTATCTCCTACGAGCAGTACTTC. The V gene is TRBV10-3, the J gene TRBJ2-7; a weak D match, TRBD2 (5 bases). CDR3 length equals 17 residues. V lost 3 bases, J lost 0 bases, and 18 bases lay in between. The germline V gene encodes CDR1 ENHRY and CDR2 SYGVKD.

The CDR3 region is CASLTGDYGYTF. The CDR3 DNA sequence: TGTGCCAGCCTGACAGGGGACTATGGCTACACCTTC. This sequence joins TRBV2 and TRBJ1-2; 8 bases fit TRBD1. This CDR3 has 12 amino acids. The ends lost 8 bases at V and 3 bases at J; junction bases unmatched: 2. Looked up from germline, CDR1 is SNHLY and CDR2 is FYNNEI.

The chain combines TRBV9 with TRBJ2-3; TRBD2 aligns across 9 bases. V was pared by 2 bases and J by 2 bases, with 3 bases of the junction left unmatched. The CDR3 runs to 15 residues. The germline gives CDR1 SGDLS, CDR2 YYNGEE. CDR3 bases: TGTGCCAGCAGCGTGGGGACTAGCCCCACAGATACGCAGTATTTT. As protein: CASSVGTSPTDTQYF.

The V call is TRBV30, the J call TRBJ1-2; 8 positions agree with TRBD1. Looked up from germline, CDR1 is GTSNPN and CDR2 is SVGIG (reference sequence). CDR3 length: 13 residues. The J segment lost 4 bases and the V segment lost 3 bases, leaving 4 bases of the junction unmatched. The CDR3 nucleotides read TGTGCCTGGAGAGGGACAGGAGGCTATGGCTACACCTTC. This sequence encodes CAWRGTGGYGYTF.

V gene TRBV27 combines with J gene TRBJ1-1; 9 positions agree with TRBD1. The germline CDR1 and CDR2 sequences are MNHEY and SMNVEV (reference sequence). The CDR3 covers 14 residues. Trimming cost V 7 bases and J 7 bases; bases outside gene matches: 10. CDR3 DNA sequence: TGTGCCAGCACCTTGACAGGGGGAATGAGTGAAGCTTTCTTT. It translates to CASTLTGGMSEAFF.

In regard to this clonotype: A read error may produce the germline difference seen at one junction end. CDR3 nucleotide sequence: TGTGCCCGGAGAAATTCTCAAGAGACCCAGTACTTC. Protein product: CARRNSQETQYF. This chain uses TRBV30 with TRBJ2-5, with no clear D. CDR1 and CDR2 (germline): GTSNPN, SVGIG (reference sequence). This CDR3 has 12 residues.

The chain joins TRBV14 to TRBJ2-7; no reliable D call. CDR1 and CDR2 (germline): SGHDN, FVKESK. The CDR3 contains 16 residues. Trimming took off 0 bases at V and 3 bases at J, with 15 bases between the two ends. CDR3 sequence: CASSQDGTQVGYEQYF. In DNA form, the CDR3 reads TGTGCCAGCAGCCAAGATGGCACCCAGGTGGGCTACGAGCAGTACTTC.

Concerning this clonotype: An end of the junction does not agree with germline; a read error may underlie this. The V and J genes are TRBV4-1 and TRBJ2-7; tentative D call: TRBD2 (6 bases). The CDR3 consists of 15 residues. The germline V gene encodes CDR1 MGHRA and CDR2 YSYEKL. CDR3 protein: CASNQGISGSYEQYF. CDR3 nucleotide sequence: TGCGCCAGCAACCAAGGTATTAGCGGATCCTACGAGCAGTACTTC.

The rearrangement joins TRBV30 to TRBJ1-5, with D hard to call. V lost 0 bases and J lost 2, with 8 bases in between. The CDR3 has 14 amino acids. In germline, CDR1 is GTSNPN, CDR2 SVGIG (reference sequence). The CDR3 loop is CAWSVGVRNQPQHF. The CDR3 DNA reads as TGTGCCTGGAGTGTCGGAGTTCGCAATCAGCCCCAGCATTTT.

The chain employs TRBV19 and TRBJ1-5; a possible D gene is TRBD1 (6 bases). The germline V and J ends were trimmed by 8 bases and 4 bases, with 12 bases remaining between them. Germline CDR1 is LNHDA and CDR2 is SQIVND (reference sequence). CDR3 length: 13 amino acids. The CDR3 here is CASQGRRNQPQHF. The CDR3 coding sequence is TGTGCCAGTCAGGGGAGAAGGAATCAGCCCCAGCATTTT.

The chain combines TRBV24-1 with TRBJ1-1; perhaps TRBD1 as D (5 bases). V was shortened by 4 bases and J by 6 bases, with 29 bases between the two germline ends. The germline gives CDR1 KGHDR, CDR2 SFDVKD. The CDR3 is made up of 19 amino acids. Here the CDR3 DNA reads TGTGCCACCAGTGACCTGGACACTCGCCGCTGCTACCGAATCCCTGAAGCTTTCTTT. Translating it yields CATSDLDTRRCYRIPEAFF.

The chain joins TRBV28 to TRBJ2-7; TRBD2 aligns across 8 bases. Germline CDR1 MDHEN, CDR2 SYDVKM. This CDR3 region has 16 residues. Losses at the gene ends were 2 bases for V and 6 bases for J; bases not matched to a gene: 12. The CDR3 DNA reads TGTGCCAGCAGTTTACGTCTAGCGGGCAAGCGGGGCGAGCAGTACTTC. Translated: CASSLRLAGKRGEQYF.

CDR3 nucleotide sequence: TGTGCCAGCGGTGCTAGGGGAGGGGGCGTTTATGAGACCCAGTACTTC. It codes for CASGARGGGVYETQYF. The gene calls are TRBV25-1 and TRBJ2-5, with D tentatively TRBD1 or TRBD2 (7 bases each). The CDR3 sequence is 16 residues long. V was clipped by 8 bases and J by 5 bases, with 24 bases between them. Germline V CDR1 and CDR2: MGHDK, SYGVNS.

The rearrangement joins TRBV5-6 to TRBJ2-1; TRBD2 aligns across 7 bases. V lost 2 bases to trimming and J lost 7 bases; unmatched junction nucleotides: 0. CDR3 length: 12 residues. Germline CDR1 SGHDT, CDR2 YYEEEE. The CDR3 bases are TGTGCCAGCAGCTTTAGCGGGAATGAGCAGTTCTTC. This gives the protein CASSFSGNEQFF.